Shown below are 23 T cell receptor beta chains from a single sample sequenced in a study of blood T cell repertoires in COVID-19 (dated by TCRdb to about 2020). The library was obtained by the immunoSEQ multiplex PCR assay. Held by TCRdb, this immuneACCESS table contains in-frame sequences only and omits some clones. Under half of the omission traces to an unresolved V gene where checked; the cause of the rest is unknown. The sample table contains 200,000 to 300,000 clones; only one count was recorded for around nine tenths of them. The leading ten clones occupy roughly 4.9% of the sample. The specimen was peripheral blood. All receptors derive from a woman aged 60-75 years with COVID-19, enrolled during active disease.

The chain is built from TRBV12-3 or TRBV12-4 and TRBJ1-1, with a tentative D call TRBD1 (5 bases). V lost 2 bases to trimming and J lost 6 bases, with 10 bases between them. The CDR3 totals 13 residues. CDR3 in amino acids: CASSLFREAEAFF. The CDR3 DNA sequence: TGTGCCAGCAGTTTATTCAGGGAGGCTGAAGCTTTCTTT.

The rearrangement joins TRBV15 to TRBJ1-3, with no clear D. Trimming removed 1 base at V and 1 base at J, with 17 bases between. The CDR3 has 18 amino acids. CDR1 is LNHNV and CDR2 is YYDKDF in the germline V gene (reference sequence). The CDR3 bases are TGTGCCACCAGCAGAGGGTCCGGGAGAATCTGGTCTGGAAACACCATATATTTT. It translates to CATSRGSGRIWSGNTIYF.

The chain couples TRBV5-8 to TRBJ2-7; possible D gene TRBD1, 5 bases. CDR3 length: 17 residues. From germline, CDR1 is SGHTS and CDR2 YDEGEE. Trimming removed 2 bases at V and 1 base at J, with 19 bases between. CDR3 loop: CASSFRQGRFGSYEQYF. The CDR3 DNA follows: TGTGCCAGCAGCTTTCGTCAGGGAAGGTTTGGATCCTACGAGCAGTACTTC.

V is TRBV20-1 and J is TRBJ2-5; 7 bases align to TRBD1. CDR3 length: 16 residues. Germline CDR1 is DFQATT and CDR2 is SNEGSKA (reference sequence). Trimming at V came to 3 bases and at J to 0 bases, leaving 10 bases not matched to a gene. CDR3 protein: CSASHPGQRYQETQYF. In DNA, the CDR3 is TGCAGTGCTAGTCACCCGGGACAGAGGTACCAAGAGACCCAGTACTTC.

This chain joins TRBV11-1 and TRBJ1-2, with TRBD1 matching 8 bases. The germline gives CDR1 SGHAT, CDR2 FQDESV (reference sequence). V lost 5 bases, J lost 6 bases, and 14 bases stayed unmatched. This CDR3 has 16 residues. The CDR3 loop reads CASSPTPETGVNGYTF. The CDR3 region has the DNA TGTGCCAGCAGCCCAACGCCGGAGACAGGGGTTAATGGCTACACCTTC.

The DNA of the CDR3 is TGTGCCAGCACCCGACAAGGATTCTCTGGAAACACCATATATTTT. It yields the protein CASTRQGFSGNTIYF. J is TRBJ1-3 and V is TRBV11-2; D gene unclear. CDR3 size: 15 residues. The germline V gene encodes CDR1 SGHAT and CDR2 FQNNGV. V was pared by 7 bases and J by 0 bases, with 13 bases between. Using reference TRBV11-2 and TRBJ1-3 for the parts outside the CDR3, the full variable domain is EAGVAQSPRYKIIEKRQSVAFWCNPISGHATLYWYQQILGQGPKLLIQFQNNGVVDDSQLPKDRFSAERLKGVDSTLKIQPAKLEDSAVYLCASTRQGFSGNTIYFGEGSWLTVV.

The chain links TRBV6-5 to TRBJ2-6; tentatively, D is TRBD1 (5 bases). Germline V gene data show CDR1 as MNHEY and CDR2 as SVGAGI. V lost 0 bases and J lost 2, with 8 bases in between. This CDR3 comprises 16 residues. CDR3 protein: CASSYSGQAGANVLTF. CDR3 bases: TGTGCCAGCAGTTACTCGGGGCAGGCTGGGGCCAACGTCCTGACTTTC.

This chain uses TRBV6-2 or TRBV6-3 with TRBJ2-3, with TRBD2 matching over 7 bases. The CDR3 loop spans 12 amino acids. The germline V gene has CDR1 MNHEY and CDR2 SVGEGT. V was pared by 3 bases and J by 9 bases, with 3 bases of the junction left unmatched. The CDR3 bases are TGTGCCAGCAGTTATAGGCGGGGGACGCAGTATTTT. Its protein product is CASSYRRGTQYF.

The CDR3 region has the DNA TGTGCCAGCAGTGAAAGGCAGGGGGCGGATGGCTACACCTTC. This sequence encodes CASSERQGADGYTF. The genes are TRBV6-1 and TRBJ1-2; TRBD1 matches 8 bases. The trim removed 2 bases at V and 6 bases at J, leaving 5 bases unmatched. The CDR3 covers 14 residues. Looked up from germline, CDR1 is MNHNS and CDR2 is SASEGT.

The genes are TRBV28 and TRBJ2-1, with D tentatively TRBD1 (5 bases). This CDR3 is built from 11 residues. V was trimmed by 8 bases and J by 14 bases, leaving 16 bases between them. CDR1 is MDHEN, CDR2 SYDVKM, per germline. For the CDR3, the DNA is TGTGCCAGCGGCAGGGCCCGGTCCGAGTTCTTC. Translating it yields CASGRARSEFF.

This clone appeared a single time. The chain employs TRBV3-1 (or the pseudogene TRBV3-2) and TRBJ1-2, with D uncertain. CDR1 is LGHDT, CDR2 YNNKEL, per germline (reference sequence). There are 14 residues in the CDR3. The V end lost 4 bases, the J end lost 5 bases, and 14 bases lay between the germline ends. DNA of the CDR3: TGTGCCAGCAGCCCTCGGGTACTATCGTATGGCTACACCTTC. As protein: CASSPRVLSYGYTF.

V is TRBV6-1 and J is TRBJ2-5, with 12 nucleotides matching TRBD2. The germline CDR1 and CDR2 sequences are MNHNS and SASEGT. The CDR3 runs 15 residues. The junction had 1 base not matched to a gene; V was cut back by 1 base and J by 4 bases. In DNA form, the CDR3 reads TGTGCCAGCAGTGAAGGACTAGCGGGAGCAGAGACCCAGTACTTC. Encoded protein: CASSEGLAGAETQYF.

The genes are TRBV6-5 and TRBJ1-2, with 8 bases lining up with TRBD1. The CDR3 has 14 residues. V was clipped by 4 bases and J by 6 bases; unmatched bases: 7. Germline loops: CDR1 MNHEY, CDR2 SVGAGI. The CDR3 region has the DNA TGTGCCAGCAGTTTTCGGCAGGGGGCGGATGGCTACACCTTC. Translated, it gives CASSFRQGADGYTF.

The rearrangement uses TRBV7-6 and TRBJ2-7; 11 nucleotides line up with TRBD2. V was pared by 5 bases and J by 7 bases, with 10 bases of the junction left unmatched. CDR1 and CDR2 (germline): SGHVS, FNYEAQ. The CDR3 runs to 15 residues. CDR3 DNA sequence: TGTGCCAGCAGCCCCACTAGCGGGAGTGTGAGGGAGCAGTACTTC. It yields the protein CASSPTSGSVREQYF. Full variable domain (outside the CDR3, taken from reference TRBV7-6 and TRBJ2-7): GAGVSQSPRYKVTKRGQDVALRCDPISGHVSLYWYRQALGQGPEFLTYFNYEAQQDKSGLPNDRFSAERPEGSISTLTIQRTEQRDSAMYRCASSPTSGSVREQYFGPGTRLTVT.

The rearrangement joins TRBV7-9 to TRBJ2-1, with 9 bases that match TRBD2. CDR3 length equals 16 residues. The ends lost 0 bases at V and 9 bases at J; junction bases unmatched: 9. In germline, CDR1 is SEHNR, CDR2 FQNEAQ (reference sequence). The CDR3 is CASSLALAGGLSEQFF. CDR3 DNA: TGTGCCAGCAGCTTAGCCTTGGCGGGAGGGCTAAGTGAGCAGTTCTTC. Drawing the rest from reference TRBV7-9 and TRBJ2-1, the complete variable domain is DTGVSQNPRHKITKRGQNVTFRCDPISEHNRLYWYRQTLGQGPEFLTYFQNEAQLEKSRLLSDRFSAERPKGSFSTLEIQRTEQGDSAMYLCASSLALAGGLSEQFFGPGTRLTVL.

V gene TRBV2 combines with J gene TRBJ2-1; a possible D gene is TRBD1 (6 bases). The CDR3 has 11 amino acids. V was clipped by 6 bases and J by 6 bases, with 6 bases between them. Looked up from germline, CDR1 is SNHLY and CDR2 is FYNNEI. CDR3 coding DNA: TGTGCCAGCAGGGACAGCAATGAGCAGTTCTTC. Translating gives CASRDSNEQFF.

This chain links TRBV7-8 with TRBJ2-6, with no clear D. Germline V CDR1 and CDR2: SGHVS, FQNEAQ. Trimming left V 1 base short and J 3 bases short, with 7 bases between. This CDR3 has 15 amino acids. CDR3 region: CASSLVRFGANVLTF. The CDR3 DNA sequence: TGTGCCAGCAGCTTAGTCAGGTTTGGGGCCAACGTCCTGACTTTC.

This clone was counted between two and nine times. This chain links TRBV6-6 with TRBJ1-3; D is undetermined. The germline CDR1 and CDR2 sequences are MNHNY and SVGAGI (reference sequence). Trimming pared 6 bases from V and 1 base from J, leaving 7 bases between. The CDR3 is 13 residues long. The CDR3: CASSHLSGNTIYF. Written as DNA, the CDR3 is TGTGCCAGCAGCCATTTGTCTGGAAACACCATATATTTT.

The V and J genes are TRBV4-3 and TRBJ2-1; 7 nucleotides agree with TRBD2. Germline loops: CDR1 LGHNA, CDR2 YSLEER. The J segment lost 6 bases and the V segment lost 0 bases, leaving 8 bases of the junction unmatched. The CDR3 totals 16 residues. The CDR3 spells CASSQELAGAFNEQFF. The CDR3 DNA is TGCGCCAGCAGCCAAGAGCTGGCGGGAGCATTCAATGAGCAGTTCTTC.

V gene TRBV14 combines with J gene TRBJ1-1, with D possibly TRBD1 on 5 matching bases. CDR1 and CDR2 from the germline V gene are SGHDN and FVKESK. Trimming removed 4 bases from V and 8 bases from J, with 11 bases in between. This CDR3 has 12 residues. The CDR3 DNA reads TGTGCCAGCAGCCCCCGCGCAGGGGAAGCTTTCTTT. Translated, it gives CASSPRAGEAFF.

The gene calls are TRBV11-2 and TRBJ2-7; 8 bases match TRBD2. The CDR3 covers 14 residues. V dropped 0 bases and J dropped 3; count of bases not matched to a gene: 1. The germline V gene has CDR1 SGHAT and CDR2 FQNNGV. CDR3 sequence reads: CASSLELADYEQYF. The CDR3, as DNA: TGTGCCAGCAGCTTAGAACTAGCGGACTACGAGCAGTACTTC.

This clone showed up just once. The genes are TRBV18 and TRBJ2-3, with 11 positions matching TRBD2. The trim removed 3 bases at V and 4 bases at J, leaving 9 bases unmatched. This CDR3 region has 17 residues. The V gene's germline CDR1 is KGHSH and CDR2 LQKENI. CDR3 sequence reads: CASSPRVAGGLPDTQYF. The CDR3, as DNA: TGTGCCAGCTCACCGAGGGTAGCGGGAGGGCTACCAGATACGCAGTATTTT.

The chain is built from TRBV5-5 and TRBJ2-5, with 10 positions matching TRBD2. Germline loops: CDR1 SGHKS, CDR2 YYEKEE (reference sequence). Losses at the gene ends were 4 bases for V and 1 base for J; bases not matched to a gene: 13. The CDR3 has 18 amino acids. The CDR3: CASSGGGVSGRTQETQYF. The CDR3 DNA reads TGTGCCAGCAGCGGCGGTGGCGTTAGCGGGAGGACCCAAGAGACCCAGTACTTC.